The clone carrying this T cell receptor (beta chain) was counted only a few times. Its antigen is still unknown. TCRdb processed the 5' RACE reads anew with MiXCR; each CDR3 protein has one entry. The table records 43,000 or so distinct CDR3 sequences, about 4% of them present only once. The junction had 10 bases not matched to a gene; V was cut back by 8 bases and J by 4 bases. This CDR3 region has 15 residues. Germline loops: CDR1 SNHLY, CDR2 FYNNEI. These data originate in a study of early T cells in non-severe SARS-CoV-2 infection. As for the study in general: With bulk RNA from unsorted whole blood as input, sequencing yielded unpaired chains.

Study-level results: CD4 and private specificities were missed by VDJdb matching, which favored anti-spike CD8 responses.

This receptor was obtained from an adult who was a healthcare worker with PCR-confirmed SARS-CoV-2 infection or an uninfected control (not recorded which). Input material: whole blood. The rearrangement uses TRBV2 and TRBJ2-7; 11 bases line up with TRBD2. DNA of the CDR3: TGTGCCAGCTGCGCCGAACTAGCGGGAGCGTACGAGCAGTACTTC. Its translation is CASCAELAGAYEQYF.